Shown below are 13 T cell receptor beta chains from a single sample sequenced in a study of CD8+ T cells in alopecia areata. It was cDNA, reverse transcribed from extracted RNA, that served as the sequencing template. The assay was immunoSEQ multiplex PCR, and TCRdb's table has in-frame clones only and misses some. The sample has approximately 150,000 clones; less than 80% are singletons. Specimen: CD8+ T cells sorted from blood, collected at week 0. The receptors derive from a human donor with alopecia areata.

This sequence joins TRBV5-6 and TRBJ2-3, with D tentatively TRBD2 (5 bases). The germline V and J ends were trimmed by 2 bases and 0 bases, with 10 bases remaining between them. Germline-derived CDR1 and CDR2 are SGHDT and YYEEEE. The CDR3 spans 15 residues. In DNA, the CDR3 is TGTGCCAGCAGCTTTGGGCTAGCTAGCACAGATACGCAGTATTTT. Its translation: CASSFGLASTDTQYF.

The rearrangement joins TRBV10-3 to TRBJ1-2; D gene uncertain. Trimming took 6 bases from V and 6 from J, leaving 14 bases between them. The length of the CDR3 is 13 residues. Per germline, CDR1 ENHRY and CDR2 SYGVKD. Here the CDR3 reads CAIRPTQGDGYTF. DNA for the CDR3: TGTGCCATCAGACCCACGCAAGGTGATGGCTACACCTTC.

The V and J genes are TRBV20-1 and TRBJ2-7; D uncertain. The length of the CDR3 is 11 residues. V shed 3 bases and J shed 5 bases, with 8 bases lying between them. CDR1 is DFQATT and CDR2 is SNEGSKA in the germline V gene (reference sequence). The CDR3 DNA is TGCAGTGCTAGGGCGTACAACGAGCAGTACTTC. Translating it yields CSARAYNEQYF.

Of note for this clone: Other DNA sequences in this specimen translate into the identical CDR3. The chain combines TRBV10-3 with TRBJ2-7; D not certain. Trimming stripped 2 bases from V and 4 bases from J, with 3 bases between. This CDR3 is 11 amino acids long. CDR1 and CDR2 from the germline V gene are ENHRY and SYGVKD. CDR3 region: CAISEGYEQYF. The CDR3 bases are TGTGCCATCAGTGAGGGTTACGAGCAGTACTTC.

The chain couples TRBV19 to TRBJ1-5; possibly TRBD1 for D (6 bases). The CDR3 has 15 residues. V dropped 1 base and J dropped 3 bases, with 10 bases sitting between them. Looked up from germline, CDR1 is LNHDA and CDR2 is SQIVND (reference sequence). The CDR3, as DNA: TGTGCCAGTAGTATAGGAGGACAGACCAATCAGCCCCAGCATTTT. Protein product: CASSIGGQTNQPQHF.

This clone has more than one count but fewer than ten. The rearrangement uses TRBV5-1 and TRBJ1-1; TRBD1 might be the D (5 bases). The ends were cut back, 4 bases at V and 7 bases at J, with 14 bases in the middle. CDR3 length: 13 residues. Germline loops: CDR1 SGHRS, CDR2 YFSETQ. The CDR3 spells CASSLVYRGEAFF. The CDR3 nucleotides are TGCGCCAGCAGCCTCGTGTATAGGGGTGAAGCTTTCTTT.

The CDR3 nucleotides read TGTGCTAGTGGCCAGGGAGGGACCTACGAGCAGTACTTC. Translating it yields CASGQGGTYEQYF. The chain has TRBV12-5 and TRBJ2-7; 7 bases agree with TRBD2. The CDR3 has 13 amino acids. V shed 6 bases, J shed 2 bases, and the junction held 4 bases outside the gene matches. The germline V gene has CDR1 LGHNT and CDR2 FRNRAP. Using reference TRBV12-5 and TRBJ2-7 for the parts outside the CDR3, the full variable domain is DARVTQTPRHKVTEMGQEVTMRCQPILGHNTVFWYRQTMMQGLELLAYFRNRAPLDDSGMPKDRFSAEMPDATLATLKIQPSEPRDSAVYFCASGQGGTYEQYFGPGTRLTVT.

CDR3 loop: CAITARYGDTQYF. The CDR3 nucleotides are TGTGCCATCACGGCTCGGTACGGAGATACGCAGTATTTT. V gene TRBV10-3 combines with J gene TRBJ2-3; D uncertain. This CDR3 has 13 amino acids. With 7 bases removed from V and 5 bases from J, the gap between germline ends came to 13 bases. The germline V gene has CDR1 ENHRY and CDR2 SYGVKD.

This clone was seen a single time. This chain connects TRBV7-9 to TRBJ2-4, with D perhaps matching TRBD1 (6 bases). Germline V lookup: CDR1 SEHNR, CDR2 FQNEAQ (reference sequence). This CDR3 is 15 amino acids long. V gave up 5 bases and J gave up 0 bases, with 11 bases separating them. CDR3 nucleotides: TGTGCCAGCAGCCAACAGGGTGTAGCCAAAAACATTCAGTACTTC. Residues: CASSQQGVAKNIQYF.

The V and J genes are TRBV13 and TRBJ2-5; 13 bases map to TRBD2. The J segment lost 1 base and the V segment lost 5 bases, leaving 7 bases of the junction unmatched. This CDR3 spans 17 amino acids. The V gene's germline CDR1 is PRHDT and CDR2 FYEKMQ (reference sequence). The CDR3 reads CASSGKGLAGTQETQYF. In DNA, the CDR3 is TGTGCCAGCAGCGGAAAGGGACTAGCGGGGACCCAAGAGACCCAGTACTTC.

This clone was observed a handful of times. The rearrangement joins TRBV7-9 to TRBJ2-5, with 10 bases matching TRBD1. This CDR3 spans 15 amino acids. Germline V lookup: CDR1 SEHNR, CDR2 FQNEAQ (reference sequence). The V gene end was trimmed by 5 bases and the J gene end by 4 bases; junction bases not matched to a gene: 7. The chain's CDR3 is CASSARQGALETQYF. The CDR3 DNA follows: TGTGCCAGCAGCGCACGACAGGGGGCCCTAGAGACCCAGTACTTC.

V and J are TRBV29-1 and TRBJ2-3; 7 bases map to TRBD2. Germline CDR1 and CDR2: SQVTM and ANQGSEA. CDR3 size: 20 residues. Losses at the gene ends were 3 bases for V and 2 bases for J; bases not matched to a gene: 23. The CDR3 here is CSVEEGTLAVKHTTTDTQYF. In nucleotides, the CDR3 is TGCAGCGTTGAGGAGGGTACTCTAGCGGTTAAACACACCACCACAGATACGCAGTATTTT.

The chain links TRBV11-2 to TRBJ2-1; D call uncertain. In germline, CDR1 is SGHAT, CDR2 FQNNGV. The length of the CDR3 is 15 residues. V was pared by 3 bases and J by 5 bases, with 14 bases between. The CDR3 nucleotides are TGTGCCAGCAGCTTTGGCGTATCTCTCAACAATGAGCAGTTCTTC. Protein product: CASSFGVSLNNEQFF.